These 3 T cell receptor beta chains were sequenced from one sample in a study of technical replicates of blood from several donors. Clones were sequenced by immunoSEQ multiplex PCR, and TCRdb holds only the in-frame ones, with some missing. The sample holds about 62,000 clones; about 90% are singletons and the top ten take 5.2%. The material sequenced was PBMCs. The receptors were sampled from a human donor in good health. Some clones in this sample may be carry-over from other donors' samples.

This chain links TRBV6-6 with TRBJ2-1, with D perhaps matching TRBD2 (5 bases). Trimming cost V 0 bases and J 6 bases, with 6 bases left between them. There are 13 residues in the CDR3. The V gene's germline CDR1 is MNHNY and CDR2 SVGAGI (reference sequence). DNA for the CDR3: TGTGCCAGCAGTTACTCCGCGGGCAATGAGCAGTTCTTC. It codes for CASSYSAGNEQFF.

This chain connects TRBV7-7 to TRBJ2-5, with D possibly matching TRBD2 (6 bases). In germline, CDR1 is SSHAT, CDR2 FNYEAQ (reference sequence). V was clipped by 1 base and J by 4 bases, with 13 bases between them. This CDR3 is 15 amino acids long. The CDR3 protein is CASSLGAGKGETQYF. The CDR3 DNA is TGTGCCAGCAGCTTAGGGGCGGGGAAGGGAGAGACCCAGTACTTC.

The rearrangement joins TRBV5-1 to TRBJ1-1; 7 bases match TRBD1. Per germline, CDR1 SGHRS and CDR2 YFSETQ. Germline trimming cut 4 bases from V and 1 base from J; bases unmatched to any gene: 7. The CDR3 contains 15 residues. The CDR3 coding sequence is TGCGCCAGCAGCGATGACAGGGTAGGGAACACTGAAGCTTTCTTT. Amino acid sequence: CASSDDRVGNTEAFF.